Listed here are 22 T cell receptor beta chains from one sample, sequenced in a study of shared clonotypes between healthy human individuals. TCRdb's copy holds only in-frame clones and misses some; the assay was immunoSEQ multiplex PCR. The sample has 1,400,000 or so clones, 97% to 99% seen once; the top ten hold around 0.33%. Sequencing used naive CD4+ T cells sorted from blood. Subset: CD45RA+ positively selected. These receptors were collected from a man aged 30 to 39 in good health.

This clone occurred once. The chain combines TRBV6-6 with TRBJ2-3; TRBD2 aligns across 9 bases. V lost 2 bases to trimming and J lost 6 bases; unmatched junction nucleotides: 0. Germline values: CDR1 MNHNY, CDR2 SVGAGI (reference sequence). This CDR3 spans 13 amino acids. CDR3 nucleotide sequence: TGTGCCAGCAGTTACGCGGGAGGGGATACGCAGTATTTT. Translation: CASSYAGGDTQYF.

The chain carries TRBV7-3 and TRBJ1-1, with 7 positions matching TRBD1. Germline V gene data show CDR1 as SGHTA and CDR2 as FQGTGA. The CDR3 is made up of 13 amino acids. The V and J ends lost 6 bases and 1 base, in that order; junction bases with no gene match: 2. CDR3 amino acids: CASRQGQNTEAFF. Here the CDR3 DNA reads TGTGCCAGCAGACAGGGGCAGAACACTGAAGCTTTCTTT.

With regard to this clone: Other DNA sequences within the sample encode an identical CDR3. The chain has TRBV5-1 and TRBJ2-3; 12 bases align to TRBD2. The CDR3 has 15 amino acids. The V segment lost 4 bases and the J segment 2 bases; nucleotides outside the gene matches: 2. CDR1 and CDR2 from the germline V gene are SGHRS and YFSETQ. The CDR3 sequence: CASSGTSGLTDTQYF. The CDR3 DNA follows: TGCGCCAGCAGCGGGACTAGCGGGCTCACAGATACGCAGTATTTT.

This sequence joins TRBV15 and TRBJ2-7, with 9 bases identical to TRBD1. The junction had 10 bases not matched to a gene; V was cut back by 4 bases and J by 9 bases. Germline CDR1 and CDR2: LNHNV and YYDKDF (reference sequence). The CDR3 totals 14 residues. The CDR3 coding sequence is TGTGCCACCAGCATGGACAGGGGTCCGAATGGGCAGTACTTC. As protein: CATSMDRGPNGQYF.

The rearrangement links TRBV30 to TRBJ2-1; D gene uncertain. Germline V lookup: CDR1 GTSNPN, CDR2 SVGIG (reference sequence). The germline V and J ends were trimmed by 0 bases and 7 bases, with 22 bases remaining between them. This CDR3 is 17 amino acids long. CDR3 residues: CAWSVPSASGRVNEQFF. The DNA of the CDR3 is TGTGCCTGGAGTGTACCCTCAGCGTCCGGAAGGGTGAATGAGCAGTTCTTC.

The chain is built from TRBV4-1 and TRBJ2-7, with D tentatively TRBD2 (5 bases). Trimming cost V 3 bases and J 6 bases, with 15 bases left between them. In germline, CDR1 is MGHRA, CDR2 YSYEKL. This CDR3 region has 14 residues. In DNA, the CDR3 is TGCGCCAGCAGCCAGGGAGAACGTCGGCTCGAGCAGTACTTC. Encoded protein: CASSQGERRLEQYF.

As for this clone: Distinct nucleotide sequences in the sample also encode this CDR3. The CDR3 here is CSVEYGYGYTF. CDR3 coding DNA: TGCAGCGTTGAGTACGGTTACGGCTACACCTTC. The genes are TRBV29-1 and TRBJ1-2; no firm D call. The CDR3 runs to 11 residues. Between the trimmed V and J ends, which lost 3 bases and 8 bases, there was a span of 10 bases. Germline V gives CDR1 SQVTM, CDR2 ANQGSEA.

The chain recombines TRBV5-6 with TRBJ1-2; 7 nucleotides align to TRBD1. CDR3 length: 17 residues. Germline V gene sequence: CDR1 SGHDT, CDR2 YYEEEE. V dropped 3 bases and J dropped 0; count of bases not matched to a gene: 11. CDR3 loop: CASSYQTGKVANYGYTF. CDR3 nucleotide sequence: TGTGCCAGCAGCTACCAGACAGGGAAGGTGGCTAACTATGGCTACACCTTC.

V gene TRBV20-1 combines with J gene TRBJ1-4; D is possibly TRBD1 (6 bases). V shed 6 bases and J shed 10 bases, with 12 bases lying between them. CDR3 length equals 11 residues. Germline V gene data show CDR1 as DFQATT and CDR2 as SNEGSKA (reference sequence). CDR3 loop: CSAHGGGKLFF. The CDR3 DNA reads TGCAGTGCCCACGGGGGCGGAAAACTGTTTTTT.

The chain combines TRBV6-1 with TRBJ1-5; D perhaps matches TRBD1 (5 bases). The CDR3 spans 14 residues. Trimming stripped 4 bases from V and 7 bases from J, with 14 bases between. Germline V gene data show CDR1 as MNHNS and CDR2 as SASEGT. The CDR3: CASSGGTLGQPQHF. The CDR3 DNA follows: TGTGCCAGCAGTGGAGGGACTTTGGGACAGCCCCAGCATTTT.

This clone was seen a single time. The chain is built from TRBV7-2 and TRBJ1-5, with D maybe TRBD1 (5 bases). Trimming stripped 5 bases from V and 4 bases from J, with 9 bases between. Per the germline V gene, CDR1 is SGHTA and CDR2 is FQGNSA. The CDR3 is 13 residues long. The CDR3 loop reads CASSGGANQPQHF. CDR3 nucleotide sequence: TGTGCCAGCAGCGGGGGAGCAAATCAGCCCCAGCATTTT.

V gene TRBV5-1 combines with J gene TRBJ1-1; maybe TRBD1 (6 bases). V dropped 3 bases and J dropped 4 bases, with 7 bases sitting between them. CDR1 is SGHRS and CDR2 is YFSETQ in the germline V gene. The CDR3 is 12 amino acids. This CDR3 reads CASSSTGTEAFF. CDR3 DNA: TGCGCCAGCAGCTCGACAGGCACTGAAGCTTTCTTT.

V usage is TRBV4-1 and J usage is TRBJ2-1; possibly TRBD1 or TRBD2 for D (5 bases each). Trimming took 0 bases from V and 5 from J, leaving 14 bases between them. Germline V gene data show CDR1 as MGHRA and CDR2 as YSYEKL. This CDR3 spans 16 amino acids. The CDR3 nucleotides are TGCGCCAGCAGCCAAGATTGGGCAGGGACCCACAATGAGCAGTTCTTC. This sequence encodes CASSQDWAGTHNEQFF.

The genes are TRBV4-3 and TRBJ1-5, with a weak D call TRBD1 (6 bases). This CDR3 is built from 15 residues. Germline V gives CDR1 LGHNA, CDR2 YSLEER. V gave up 6 bases and J gave up 0 bases, with 12 bases separating them. In nucleotides, the CDR3 is TGCGCCAGCAGAACCGACAGGAGTAGCAATCAGCCCCAGCATTTT. The encoded protein is CASRTDRSSNQPQHF.

The chain uses TRBV6-1 and TRBJ1-4, with D unresolved. Germline loops: CDR1 MNHNS, CDR2 SASEGT. V shed 6 bases and J shed 6 bases, with 17 bases lying between them. CDR3 length equals 15 residues. CDR3 sequence: CASSLDWRTDEKLFF. In nucleotides, the CDR3 is TGTGCCAGCAGCCTCGACTGGAGGACGGATGAAAAACTGTTTTTT.

The chain links TRBV6-6 to TRBJ1-5; the match to TRBD1 covers 9 bases. V gave up 2 bases and J gave up 6 bases; unmatched junction bases: 8. The germline V gene has CDR1 MNHNY and CDR2 SVGAGI (reference sequence). The CDR3 is made up of 16 amino acids. CDR3 sequence (DNA): TGTGCCAGCAGTTACCCGACAGGGGGTGCCGGTCAGCCCCAGCATTTT. Its protein product is CASSYPTGGAGQPQHF.

The chain uses TRBV7-2 and TRBJ2-3; 8 bases are a match to TRBD2. The germline gives CDR1 SGHTA, CDR2 FQGNSA. The CDR3 totals 16 residues. V dropped 0 bases and J dropped 5; count of bases not matched to a gene: 7. The CDR3 nucleotides read TGTGCCAGCAGCTTAGCGAGCGGGAGCATCGTAGATACGCAGTATTTT. Protein product: CASSLASGSIVDTQYF.

V gene TRBV11-3 combines with J gene TRBJ2-7; 11 bases are shared with TRBD1. V was clipped by 5 bases and J by 2 bases; unmatched bases: 8. The CDR3 loop spans 16 amino acids. The germline V gene encodes CDR1 SGHNT and CDR2 YENEEA. CDR3 residues: CASSPGPGQGAYEQYF. For the CDR3, the DNA is TGTGCCAGCAGCCCAGGACCGGGACAGGGGGCCTACGAGCAGTACTTC.

The chain couples TRBV30 to TRBJ1-3; D is perhaps TRBD1 (6 bases). Trimming stripped 2 bases from V and 2 bases from J, with 13 bases between. The CDR3 has 15 residues. Germline V gene data show CDR1 as GTSNPN and CDR2 as SVGIG (reference sequence). CDR3 sequence reads: CAWSTRRGPGNTIYF. The CDR3 DNA reads TGTGCCTGGAGTACCCGCAGGGGCCCTGGAAACACCATATATTTT.

The chain employs TRBV5-1 and TRBJ2-7; 8 positions match TRBD1. The length of the CDR3 is 15 residues. V dropped 4 bases and J dropped 3; count of bases not matched to a gene: 9. The V gene's germline CDR1 is SGHRS and CDR2 YFSETQ. The CDR3 loop reads CASSRSPGGDYEQYF. CDR3 nucleotides: TGCGCCAGCAGCCGTAGTCCAGGGGGCGACTACGAGCAGTACTTC.

J is TRBJ2-5 and V is TRBV10-1, with no clear D. The CDR3 contains 16 residues. Germline V gene sequence: CDR1 WNHNN, CDR2 SYGVQD (reference sequence). Trimming stripped 3 bases from V and 7 bases from J, with 21 bases between. The CDR3 loop reads CASSELRGSHPGTQYF. CDR3 sequence (DNA): TGCGCCAGCAGTGAATTACGAGGATCTCATCCCGGGACCCAGTACTTC.

The count of this clone is one. The chain employs TRBV11-2 and TRBJ2-7; no clear D. Trimming cost V 0 bases and J 5 bases, with 5 bases left between them. The CDR3 runs 12 residues. The V gene's germline CDR1 is SGHAT and CDR2 FQNNGV. The CDR3 reads CASSLDKNEQYF. CDR3 sequence (DNA): TGTGCCAGCAGCTTAGATAAGAACGAGCAGTACTTC.